This T cell receptor beta chain emerged from a study of low-dose radiotherapy and immunotherapy resistance in tumors. Time point in this sample: after trial treatment. This sample's treatment: LDRT plus nivolumab, ipilimumab, low-dose cyclophosphamide and aspirin (RACIN trial). The table lists this clonotype with many counts. Priming of first-strand cDNA relied on TRAV- and TRBV-specific primers (covering alpha and beta chains). TCR amplification involved about 21 PCR cycles with a constant-region primer and V-primer adapter. TCRdb independently ran MiXCR on the reads; one entry per CDR3 protein. The sample comprises 39,000 or so distinct CDR3 sequences, 20% to 25% of which are singletons, and about a tenth rests with the top ten. CDR1 and CDR2 from the germline V gene are SGDLS and YYNGEE. V was cut by 8 bases and J by 0 bases, with 24 bases left in between. The CDR3 spans 18 residues.

V gene TRBV9 combines with J gene TRBJ2-1, with D uncertain. This TCR derives from a female donor with ovarian cancer. The specimen comprised PBMCs, sampled after low-dose radiotherapy plus immunotherapy. Here the CDR3 reads CASSRYPPATSSYNEQFF. In DNA form, the CDR3 reads TGTGCCAGTTCCCGCTACCCCCCCGCTACCAGCTCCTACAATGAGCAGTTCTTC.